The source of this T cell receptor (beta chain) is a study of CD8 T cells in ankylosing spondylitis. The CDR3 length is 15 residues. V was cut by 7 bases and J by 4 bases, with 19 bases left in between. This clonotype appeared a few times. TCRdb re-analysed the 5' RACE reads in MiXCR, keeping a single row per CDR3 protein. Here the sample spans fewer than 250,000 distinct CDR3 sequences, 32% being singletons. The sequence derives from a male donor with ankylosing spondylitis or in good health (not recorded which). The chain uses TRBV12-3 or TRBV12-4 and TRBJ2-5; possibly TRBD2 for D (6 bases). Material for sequencing was blood, either unsorted or a sorted T cell fraction (not recorded which). Here the CDR3 reads CASTLKMGGAETQYF. Written as DNA, the CDR3 is TGTGCCAGCACCCTCAAAATGGGGGGTGCAGAGACCCAGTACTTC.